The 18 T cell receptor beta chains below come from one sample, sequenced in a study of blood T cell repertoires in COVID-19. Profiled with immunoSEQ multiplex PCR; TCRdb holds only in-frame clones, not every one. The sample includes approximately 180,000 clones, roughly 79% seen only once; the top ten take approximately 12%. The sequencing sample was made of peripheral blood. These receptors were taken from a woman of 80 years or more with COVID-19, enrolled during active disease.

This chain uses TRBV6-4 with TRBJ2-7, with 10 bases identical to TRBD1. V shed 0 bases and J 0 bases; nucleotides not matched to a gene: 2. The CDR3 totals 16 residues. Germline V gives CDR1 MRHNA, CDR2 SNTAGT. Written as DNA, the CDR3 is TGTGCCAGCAGTGACTCCCGGACAGGGGGCTCCTACGAGCAGTACTTC. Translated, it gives CASSDSRTGGSYEQYF.

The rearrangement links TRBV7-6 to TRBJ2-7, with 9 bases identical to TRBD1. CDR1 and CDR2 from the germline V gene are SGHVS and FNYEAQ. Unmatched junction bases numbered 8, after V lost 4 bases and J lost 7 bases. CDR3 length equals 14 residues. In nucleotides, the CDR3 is TGTGCCAGCAGCTCAAGTGACAGGGGGAGGGAGCAGTACTTC. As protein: CASSSSDRGREQYF.

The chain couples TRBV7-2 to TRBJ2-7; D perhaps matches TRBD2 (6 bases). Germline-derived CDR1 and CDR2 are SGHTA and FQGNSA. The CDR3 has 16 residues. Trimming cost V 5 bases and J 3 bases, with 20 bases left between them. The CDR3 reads CASSPIGASAFYEQYF. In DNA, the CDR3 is TGTGCCAGCAGCCCCATTGGGGCTAGCGCGTTCTACGAGCAGTACTTC.

CDR3 sequence: CASSILGYGYTF. In DNA form, the CDR3 reads TGTGCCAGTAGTATCCTAGGTTATGGCTACACCTTC. J is TRBJ1-2 and V is TRBV19; D is unclear. Germline values: CDR1 LNHDA, CDR2 SQIVND (reference sequence). The ends were cut back, 3 bases at V and 5 bases at J, with 7 bases in the middle. CDR3 length: 12 residues.

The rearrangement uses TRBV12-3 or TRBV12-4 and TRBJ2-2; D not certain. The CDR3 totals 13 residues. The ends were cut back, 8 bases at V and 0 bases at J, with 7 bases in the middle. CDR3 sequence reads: CASEQTNTGELFF. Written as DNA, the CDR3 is TGTGCCAGCGAACAGACGAACACCGGGGAGCTGTTTTTT.

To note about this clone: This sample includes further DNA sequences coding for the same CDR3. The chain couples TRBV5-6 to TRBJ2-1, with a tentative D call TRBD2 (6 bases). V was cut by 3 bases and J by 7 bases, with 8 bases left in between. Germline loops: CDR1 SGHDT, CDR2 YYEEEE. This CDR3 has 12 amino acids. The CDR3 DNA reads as TGTGCCAGCAGCTCGACTAGTAATGAGCAGTTCTTC. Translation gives CASSSTSNEQFF.

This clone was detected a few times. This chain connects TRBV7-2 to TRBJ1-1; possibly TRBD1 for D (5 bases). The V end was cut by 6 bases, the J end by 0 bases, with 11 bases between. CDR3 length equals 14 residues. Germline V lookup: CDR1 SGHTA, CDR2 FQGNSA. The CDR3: CASRAAGLNTEAFF. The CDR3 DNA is TGTGCCAGCAGGGCGGCAGGGCTGAACACTGAAGCTTTCTTT.

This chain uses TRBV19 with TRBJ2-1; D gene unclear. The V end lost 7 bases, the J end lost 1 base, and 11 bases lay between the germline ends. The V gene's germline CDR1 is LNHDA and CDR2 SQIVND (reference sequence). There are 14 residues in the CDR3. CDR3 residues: CASNFKFSYNEQFF. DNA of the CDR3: TGTGCCAGTAACTTTAAGTTTTCCTACAATGAGCAGTTCTTC.

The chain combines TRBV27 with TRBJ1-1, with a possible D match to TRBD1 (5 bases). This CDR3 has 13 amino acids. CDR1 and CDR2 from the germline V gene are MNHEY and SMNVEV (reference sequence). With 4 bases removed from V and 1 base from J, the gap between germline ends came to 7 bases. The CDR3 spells CASSSGGNTEAFF. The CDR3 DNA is TGTGCCAGCAGTTCGGGGGGGAACACTGAAGCTTTCTTT.

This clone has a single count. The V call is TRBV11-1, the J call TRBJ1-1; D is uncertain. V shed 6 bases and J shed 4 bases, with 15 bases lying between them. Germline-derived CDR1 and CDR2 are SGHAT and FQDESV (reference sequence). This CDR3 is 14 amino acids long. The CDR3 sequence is CASSLKRESTEAFF. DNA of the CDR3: TGTGCCAGCAGTCTGAAACGGGAGAGCACTGAAGCTTTCTTT.

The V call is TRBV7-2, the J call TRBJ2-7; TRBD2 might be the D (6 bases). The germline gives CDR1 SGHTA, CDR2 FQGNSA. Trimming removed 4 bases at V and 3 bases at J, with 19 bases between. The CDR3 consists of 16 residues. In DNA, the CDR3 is TGTGCCAGCAGCTCGACTTTGGGGCGGGGCAACTACGAGCAGTACTTC. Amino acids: CASSSTLGRGNYEQYF.

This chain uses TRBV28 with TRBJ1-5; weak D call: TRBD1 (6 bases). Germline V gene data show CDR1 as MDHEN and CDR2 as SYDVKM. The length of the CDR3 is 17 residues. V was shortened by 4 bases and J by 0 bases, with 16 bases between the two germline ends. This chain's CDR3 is CASSSPGTRYSNQPQHF. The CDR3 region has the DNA TGTGCCAGCAGTTCCCCCGGGACACGTTATAGCAATCAGCCCCAGCATTTT.

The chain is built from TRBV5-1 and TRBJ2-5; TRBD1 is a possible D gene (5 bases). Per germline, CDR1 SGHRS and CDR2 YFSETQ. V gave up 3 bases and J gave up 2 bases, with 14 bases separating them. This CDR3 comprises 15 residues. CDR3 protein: CASSSQGLSQETQYF. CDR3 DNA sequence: TGCGCCAGCAGCTCCCAGGGCCTTTCTCAAGAGACCCAGTACTTC.

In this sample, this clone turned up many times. The CDR3 loop is CASSQAAGAHYNEQFF. The CDR3 DNA is TGCGCCAGCAGCCAAGCGGCGGGGGCACACTACAATGAGCAGTTCTTC. The gene calls are TRBV4-3 and TRBJ2-1; weak D call: TRBD2 (7 bases). The CDR3 length is 16 residues. In germline, CDR1 is LGHNA, CDR2 YSLEER. V shed 1 base and J shed 3 bases, with 13 bases lying between them.

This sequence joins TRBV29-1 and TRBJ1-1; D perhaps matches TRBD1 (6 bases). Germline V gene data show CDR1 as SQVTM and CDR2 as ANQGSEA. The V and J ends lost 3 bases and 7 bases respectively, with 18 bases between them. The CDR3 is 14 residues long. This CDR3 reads CSVDGGGRTDEAFF. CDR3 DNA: TGCAGCGTTGACGGGGGGGGCCGAACAGATGAAGCTTTCTTT.

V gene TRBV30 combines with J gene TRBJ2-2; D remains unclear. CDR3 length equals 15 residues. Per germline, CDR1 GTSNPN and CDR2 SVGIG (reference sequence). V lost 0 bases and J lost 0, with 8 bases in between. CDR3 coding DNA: TGTGCCTGGAGTGTACGTCCGGCGAACACCGGGGAGCTGTTTTTT. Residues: CAWSVRPANTGELFF.

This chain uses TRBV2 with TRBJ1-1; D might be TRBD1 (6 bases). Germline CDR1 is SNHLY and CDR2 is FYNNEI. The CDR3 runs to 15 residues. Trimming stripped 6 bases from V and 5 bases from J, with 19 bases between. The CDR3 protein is CASRAVGGVYTEAFF. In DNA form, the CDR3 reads TGTGCCAGCAGAGCCGTAGGGGGGGTTTATACTGAAGCTTTCTTT.

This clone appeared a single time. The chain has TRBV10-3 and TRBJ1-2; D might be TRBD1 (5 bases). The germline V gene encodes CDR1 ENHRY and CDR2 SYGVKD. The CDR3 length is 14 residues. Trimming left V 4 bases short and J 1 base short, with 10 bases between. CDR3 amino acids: CAISAGGGNYGYTF. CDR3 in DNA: TGTGCCATCAGTGCGGGGGGAGGTAACTATGGCTACACCTTC.